The T cell receptor (beta chain) under discussion was sequenced for a study of blood T cell repertoires in COVID-19. Turning to the study itself: Material from acute and convalescent COVID-19 was sourced from the United States, Italy and Spain. Sources were T cells, B-cell-depleted T cells, or PBMCs; the material itself was cDNA or gDNA.

V lost 4 bases and J lost 2, with 8 bases in between. CDR3 size: 13 residues. Germline CDR1 reads SGHVS; CDR2 reads FNYEAQ. TCRdb's copy holds only in-frame clones and misses some; the assay was immunoSEQ multiplex PCR. The data hold about 68,000 clones, with roughly 80% observed a single time. This sequence joins TRBV7-6 and TRBJ2-5; D unclear. The sample taken for sequencing was peripheral blood. The TCR comes from a man at least 80 years old with acute or convalescent COVID-19. Here the CDR3 reads CASSSLPQETQYF. CDR3 nucleotide sequence: TGTGCCAGCAGCTCCCTCCCTCAAGAGACCCAGTACTTC.